This entry features one TCR beta chain sequence. For TCRbeta, the library was prepared with unique molecular identifiers. TCRdb used MiXCR to reprocess the PCR reads, holding one entry per CDR3 protein. The table includes 83,000 or so distinct CDR3 sequences, 7.5% to 9.5% detected once. CDR1 and CDR2 from the germline V gene are PRHDT and FYEKMQ (reference sequence). CDR3 length: 16 amino acids. The V gene end was trimmed by 2 bases and the J gene end by 2 bases; junction bases not matched to a gene: 3. The data stem from a study of T-cell reconstitution after alpha-beta-depleted transplantation in children.

This TCR was sampled from a human donor who donated a stem cell graft to a child with congenital amegakaryocytic thrombocytopenia. V gene TRBV13 combines with J gene TRBJ2-3, with TRBD2 matching 11 bases. This material consisted of PBMCs from the stem cell graft donor, taken from the stem cell graft. The CDR3 spells CASSLLTSGVTDTQYF. CDR3 sequence (DNA): TGTGCCAGCAGCTTATTGACTAGCGGGGTCACAGATACGCAGTATTTT.